This T cell receptor (beta chain) was found in a study of OX40 agonist ivuxolimab in advanced cancers. Across the study: Three patients showed partial responses: one hepatocellular carcinoma and two cutaneous melanoma cases. Study-level results: Still undetermined is the antigen specificity of the expanded peripheral T cells. Relative to CD4+ cells, CD8+ T cells on average had more expanded clones.

There are 13 residues in the CDR3. Germline CDR1 SGHRS, CDR2 YFSETQ. Losses at the gene ends were 2 bases for V and 12 bases for J; bases not matched to a gene: 11. Notes on this clone: The antigen is not known.

Sequencing used immunoSEQ multiplex PCR; TCRdb keeps in-frame clones, though not all of them. Of about 26,000 clones detected, 85% to 90% appear once; the ten largest clones hold around a fifth. Here the sequenced sample was CD4+ or CD8+ T cells sorted from blood, taken in a trial of the OX40 agonist ivuxolimab. The sequence was collected from an adult with an advanced solid tumor such as melanoma, head and neck, liver or kidney cancer. This chain joins TRBV5-1 and TRBJ2-7; 7 bases match TRBD1. This CDR3 reads CASSFNDRDGRYF. In nucleotides, the CDR3 is TGCGCCAGCAGCTTCAATGACAGGGATGGTCGGTACTTC. Looking up the rest from reference TRBV5-1 and TRBJ2-7 gives the full variable domain: KAGVTQTPRYLIKTRGQQVTLSCSPISGHRSVSWYQQTPGQGLQFLFEYFSETQRNKGNFPGRFSGRQFSNSRSEMNVSTLELGDSALYLCASSFNDRDGRYFGPGTRLTVT.